These 13 T cell receptor beta chains came from one sample sequenced in a study of shared clonotypes between healthy human individuals. Assay used: immunoSEQ multiplex PCR; TCRdb lists only in-frame clones, some missing. The sample has roughly 2,300,000 clones, 80% to 95% seen once. The sequenced sample consisted of naive CD4+ T cells from PBMCs. The subset is: CD45RA+ positively selected. These receptors were taken from a man between 18 and 29 years old in good health. Some clones in this sample may be carry-over from other donors' samples.

The chain joins TRBV19 to TRBJ1-2; D unresolved. V lost 0 bases and J 1 base, leaving 6 bases between the germline ends. In germline, CDR1 is LNHDA, CDR2 SQIVND (reference sequence). The CDR3 spans 14 residues. CDR3 protein: CASSIDLLNYGYTF. The CDR3 region has the DNA TGTGCCAGTAGTATAGATCTACTTAACTATGGCTACACCTTC.

This clone was counted a single time. The rearrangement joins TRBV6-6 to TRBJ2-2; 7 bases agree with TRBD2. Germline lookup yields CDR1 MNHNY and CDR2 SVGAGI (reference sequence). J lost 5 bases, V lost 7 bases, and 13 bases had no gene match. This CDR3 comprises 16 residues. CDR3 DNA: TGTGCCAGCATATCAGGCGCGGGAGTTGGTACCGGGGAGCTGTTTTTT. Translating gives CASISGAGVGTGELFF.

As for this clone: Within the sample, other DNA sequences also encode this same CDR3. The chain is built from TRBV29-1 and TRBJ1-1, with TRBD1 matching over 7 bases. The CDR3 consists of 12 residues. V gave up 7 bases and J gave up 2 bases; unmatched junction bases: 4. CDR1 is SQVTM, CDR2 ANQGSEA, per germline. CDR3 in amino acids: CSGGTANTEAFF. Written as DNA, the CDR3 is TGCAGCGGGGGGACAGCCAACACTGAAGCTTTCTTT. The full variable domain, with the rest looked up from reference TRBV29-1 and TRBJ1-1, is SAVISQKPSRDICQRGTSLTIQCQVDSQVTMMFWYRQQPGQSLTLIATANQGSEATYESGFVIDKFPISRPNLTFSTLTVSNMSPEDSSIYLCSGGTANTEAFFGQGTRLTVV.

The chain has TRBV6-6 and TRBJ2-5; the D gene could be TRBD1 or TRBD2 (5 bases each). This CDR3 has 16 residues. V lost 5 bases and J 1 base, leaving 17 bases between the germline ends. Germline loops: CDR1 MNHNY, CDR2 SVGAGI (reference sequence). This CDR3 is CASSNPRGRSQETQYF. DNA of the CDR3: TGTGCCAGCAGTAACCCCCGGGGACGGTCCCAAGAGACCCAGTACTTC.

The V and J genes are TRBV5-1 and TRBJ2-1; D gene ambiguous. Trimming stripped 0 bases from V and 9 bases from J, with 13 bases between. This CDR3 comprises 14 residues. Germline CDR1 reads SGHRS; CDR2 reads YFSETQ. Here the CDR3 reads CASSLASSAREQFF. CDR3 nucleotides: TGCGCCAGCAGCTTGGCCTCCAGCGCACGTGAGCAGTTCTTC.

The CDR3: CASSMGQADTQYF. CDR3 bases: TGTGCCAGCAGCATGGGACAAGCAGATACGCAGTATTTT. The chain is built from TRBV7-3 and TRBJ2-3; possibly TRBD1 for D (6 bases). Germline V lookup: CDR1 SGHTA, CDR2 FQGTGA. The CDR3 is 13 amino acids. V shed 5 bases and J shed 4 bases, with 10 bases lying between them.

This clone was seen only a few times. V gene TRBV27 combines with J gene TRBJ1-2, with D perhaps matching TRBD1 (5 bases). This CDR3 has 14 residues. Germline-derived CDR1 and CDR2 are MNHEY and SMNVEV (reference sequence). Trimming shortened V by 4 bases and J by 8 bases, and 17 bases separated the two germline ends. The CDR3 protein is CASSSGTVAGGYTF. The CDR3 DNA reads as TGTGCCAGCAGTTCCGGGACGGTGGCGGGAGGCTACACCTTC.

The CDR3 is CASSVELPTHAQYF. CDR3 coding DNA: TGTGCCAGCAGCGTGGAGTTGCCAACCCATGCGCAGTATTTT. The V and J genes are TRBV5-4 and TRBJ2-3; unclear D gene. The germline V gene encodes CDR1 SGHNT and CDR2 YYREEE (reference sequence). This CDR3 is 14 amino acids long. V was clipped by 4 bases and J by 10 bases, with 19 bases between them.

The genes are TRBV19 and TRBJ1-2, with unresolved D. The CDR3 loop spans 14 amino acids. Germline values: CDR1 LNHDA, CDR2 SQIVND (reference sequence). The germline V and J ends were trimmed by 3 bases and 4 bases, with 12 bases remaining between them. The CDR3: CASSILNGGYGYTF. The CDR3 coding sequence is TGTGCCAGTAGTATTCTGAACGGCGGCTATGGCTACACCTTC.

The V call is TRBV7-9, the J call TRBJ2-3; maybe TRBD2 (6 bases). Trimming removed 5 bases from V and 5 bases from J, with 23 bases in between. The CDR3 contains 17 residues. The V gene's germline CDR1 is SEHNR and CDR2 FQNEAQ (reference sequence). The CDR3 region is CASSERRDSSFLDTQYF. CDR3 nucleotides: TGTGCCAGCAGCGAAAGGCGGGACTCGAGTTTTTTAGATACGCAGTATTTT.

The rearrangement uses TRBV10-1 and TRBJ2-2, with a possible D match to TRBD2 (6 bases). The length of the CDR3 is 14 residues. Per germline, CDR1 WNHNN and CDR2 SYGVQD (reference sequence). The V end was cut by 5 bases, the J end by 7 bases, with 14 bases between. The CDR3 sequence is CASSPRDPNGELFF. The DNA of the CDR3 is TGCGCCAGCAGTCCGCGGGACCCCAACGGGGAGCTGTTTTTT.

The chain joins TRBV7-2 to TRBJ1-2; 8 bases agree with TRBD1. Germline assignment: CDR1 SGHTA and CDR2 FQGNSA. The CDR3 consists of 15 residues. V lost 5 bases and J lost 4; bases outside the gene matches: 9. The DNA of the CDR3 is TGTGCCAGCAGCGTAGACGGGACAGGAGGCTATGGCTACACCTTC. This sequence encodes CASSVDGTGGYGYTF.

V is TRBV6-5 and J is TRBJ2-7, with a weak D call TRBD1 (6 bases). Deletions cut 4 bases from V and 1 base from J, with 14 bases between. Germline V gene sequence: CDR1 MNHEY, CDR2 SVGAGI. CDR3 length: 15 residues. The chain's CDR3 is CASSFVGTSSYEQYF. Here the CDR3 DNA reads TGTGCCAGCAGTTTCGTAGGGACATCATCCTACGAGCAGTACTTC.